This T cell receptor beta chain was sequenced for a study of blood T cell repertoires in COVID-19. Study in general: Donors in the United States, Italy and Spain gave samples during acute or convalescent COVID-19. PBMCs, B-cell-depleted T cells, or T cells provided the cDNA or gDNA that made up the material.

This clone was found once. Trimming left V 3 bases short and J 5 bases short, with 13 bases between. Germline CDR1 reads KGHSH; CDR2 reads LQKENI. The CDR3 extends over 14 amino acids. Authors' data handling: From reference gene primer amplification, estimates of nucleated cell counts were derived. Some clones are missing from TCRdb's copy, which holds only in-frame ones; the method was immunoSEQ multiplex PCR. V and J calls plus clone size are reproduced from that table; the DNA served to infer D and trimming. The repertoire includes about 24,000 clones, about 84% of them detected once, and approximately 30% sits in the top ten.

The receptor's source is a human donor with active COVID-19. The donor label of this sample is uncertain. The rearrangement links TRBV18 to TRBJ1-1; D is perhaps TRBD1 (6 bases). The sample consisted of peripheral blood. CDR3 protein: CASSPGASGTEAFF. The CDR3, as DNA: TGTGCCAGCTCACCGGGGGCCTCGGGGACTGAAGCTTTCTTT.